The 18 T cell receptor beta chains given below trace back to one sample, sequenced in a study of shared clonotypes between healthy human individuals. In the naive CD8 group, cells lacked CD45RO and were positively selected for CCR7, so terminally differentiated effector memory CD45RA+ cells were left out. The method was immunoSEQ multiplex PCR; TCRdb's version includes in-frame clones alone and lacks a portion of them. The table lists roughly 890,000 clones, about 92% of them singletons. Sequenced material: naive CD8+ T cells sorted from blood. The receptors were gathered from a man aged 30-40 years in good health.

The CDR3 sequence: CASSTRQGAREKLFF. CDR3 in DNA: TGTGCCAGCAGCACAAGACAGGGGGCTCGGGAAAAACTGTTTTTT. V gene TRBV9 combines with J gene TRBJ1-4, with 10 bases aligning to TRBD1. In germline, CDR1 is SGDLS, CDR2 YYNGEE. V lost 4 bases, J lost 8 bases, and 8 bases stayed unmatched. This CDR3 is built from 15 residues.

The chain uses TRBV14 and TRBJ2-5; TRBD2 agrees at 7 bases. Germline trimming cut 2 bases from V and 6 bases from J; bases unmatched to any gene: 12. CDR1 SGHDN and CDR2 FVKESK come from the germline V gene. The CDR3 has 16 amino acids. The CDR3 here is CASSQNFGGGQKTQYF. The CDR3 DNA reads as TGTGCCAGCAGCCAAAATTTCGGGGGAGGGCAGAAGACCCAGTACTTC.

The chain has TRBV27 and TRBJ2-7, with D possibly matching TRBD1 (5 bases). The V end was cut by 1 base, the J end by 2 bases, with 9 bases between. This CDR3 is 14 amino acids long. Germline values: CDR1 MNHEY, CDR2 SMNVEV (reference sequence). CDR3 DNA: TGTGCCAGCAGTTTATTGGAGACAGCCTACGAGCAGTACTTC. Translation: CASSLLETAYEQYF.

The chain uses TRBV30 and TRBJ2-7, with a weak D call TRBD1 (5 bases). This CDR3 has 13 amino acids. The V gene lost 6 bases and the J gene lost 0 bases, with 12 bases spanning the gap. CDR1 is GTSNPN, CDR2 SVGIG, per germline (reference sequence). The CDR3 here is CACGHPISYEQYF. Here the CDR3 DNA reads TGTGCCTGCGGACACCCTATCTCCTACGAGCAGTACTTC. Based on the CDR3 plus reference TRBV30 and TRBJ2-7, the full variable domain is SQTIHQWPATLVQPVGSPLSLECTVEGTSNPNLYWYRQAAGRGLQLLFYSVGIGQISSEVPQNLSASRPQDRQFILSSKKLLLSDSGFYLCACGHPISYEQYFGPGTRLTVT.

This clone was seen only a few times. J is TRBJ2-7 and V is TRBV7-2; D is undetermined. The CDR3 is made up of 13 amino acids. From germline, CDR1 is SGHTA and CDR2 FQGNSA. The V gene lost 10 bases and the J gene lost 1 base, with 14 bases spanning the gap. CDR3 in DNA: TGTGCCACCGACCGGCTACTTTCCTACGAGCAGTACTTC. It is translated as CATDRLLSYEQYF.

The rearrangement links TRBV5-4 to TRBJ2-2; 7 nucleotides agree with TRBD1. This CDR3 has 15 residues. The germline V gene encodes CDR1 SGHNT and CDR2 YYREEE (reference sequence). With V trimmed by 2 bases and J by 4 bases, 5 bases remained unmatched. The CDR3 spells CASSFWAGGTGELFF. The DNA of the CDR3 is TGTGCCAGCAGCTTTTGGGCAGGGGGCACCGGGGAGCTGTTTTTT.

The chain links TRBV28 to TRBJ2-1; tentative D call: TRBD2 (5 bases). The CDR3 has 12 residues. The V end lost 3 bases, the J end lost 15 bases, and 15 bases lay between the germline ends. The germline V gene has CDR1 MDHEN and CDR2 SYDVKM. The CDR3 loop is CASSFTRRDTFF. The DNA for the CDR3 is TGTGCCAGCAGTTTTACCCGCCGGGATACGTTCTTC.

The chain is built from TRBV28 and TRBJ2-7; D is tentatively TRBD1 or TRBD2 (5 bases each). The V end was cut by 5 bases, the J end by 5 bases, with 19 bases between. The CDR3 length is 15 residues. Germline lookup yields CDR1 MDHEN and CDR2 SYDVKM. DNA of the CDR3: TGTGCCAGCAGTCCGAGGGGAGCAGGGTGGGACGAGCAGTACTTC. It yields the protein CASSPRGAGWDEQYF. Variable domain in full (rest from reference TRBV28 and TRBJ2-7): DVKVTQSSRYLVKRTGEKVFLECVQDMDHENMFWYRQDPGLGLRLIYFSYDVKMKEKGDIPEGYSVSREKKERFSLILESASTNQTSMYLCASSPRGAGWDEQYFGPGTRLTVT.

The chain recombines TRBV28 with TRBJ2-1, with 7 bases identical to TRBD2. CDR3 size: 17 residues. The V gene end was trimmed by 4 bases and the J gene end by 5 bases; junction bases not matched to a gene: 14. Germline values: CDR1 MDHEN, CDR2 SYDVKM. CDR3 sequence: CASSSFRTLLADNEQFF. CDR3 nucleotide sequence: TGTGCCAGCAGTTCCTTTAGGACACTCCTAGCGGACAATGAGCAGTTCTTC.

The gene calls are TRBV19 and TRBJ1-4; maybe TRBD1 (5 bases). The CDR3 is 12 amino acids. Deletions cut 5 bases from V and 10 bases from J, with 11 bases between. CDR1 is LNHDA, CDR2 SQIVND, per germline (reference sequence). The CDR3 here is CASSPMGPKLFF. In DNA, the CDR3 is TGTGCCAGTAGTCCAATGGGGCCAAAACTGTTTTTT.

The V gene is TRBV4-1, the J gene TRBJ2-3; possibly TRBD2 for D (5 bases). V lost 0 bases, J lost 4 bases, and 11 bases lay in between. The CDR3 totals 15 residues. Looked up from germline, CDR1 is MGHRA and CDR2 is YSYEKL. The CDR3: CASSQDTGRADTQYF. In DNA form, the CDR3 reads TGCGCCAGCAGCCAAGATACGGGAAGGGCAGATACGCAGTATTTT.

The rearrangement joins TRBV28 to TRBJ2-7; 8 bases match TRBD1. The CDR3 totals 15 residues. Per germline, CDR1 MDHEN and CDR2 SYDVKM. The junction had 10 bases not matched to a gene; V was cut back by 6 bases and J by 3 bases. CDR3 DNA: TGTGCCAGCAGCCACCTCTTGACAGGGGACTACGAGCAGTACTTC. Its translation: CASSHLLTGDYEQYF.

The rearrangement joins TRBV9 to TRBJ2-4; the match to TRBD2 covers 8 bases. This CDR3 is 18 amino acids long. The germline CDR1 and CDR2 sequences are SGDLS and YYNGEE. The J segment lost 0 bases and the V segment lost 4 bases, leaving 12 bases of the junction unmatched. The DNA of the CDR3 is TGTGCCAGCAGCCAAACGGGAGGGGTAGCTTTAGCCAAAAACATTCAGTACTTC. Amino acids: CASSQTGGVALAKNIQYF. The full variable domain, rest sourced from reference TRBV9 and TRBJ2-4, is DSGVTQTPKHLITATGQRVTLRCSPRSGDLSVYWYQQSLDQGLQFLIQYYNGEERAKGNILERFSAQQFPDLHSELNLSSLELGDSALYFCASSQTGGVALAKNIQYFGAGTRLSVL.

This clone has only a few counts. V gene TRBV28 combines with J gene TRBJ2-1; 14 bases agree with TRBD2. The CDR3 runs to 15 residues. The V gene's germline CDR1 is MDHEN and CDR2 SYDVKM. V shed 5 bases, J shed 9 bases, and the junction held 6 bases outside the gene matches. CDR3 in DNA: TGTGCCAGCAGTCATCCAGGACTAGCGGGAGGTGAGCAGTTCTTC. Amino acids: CASSHPGLAGGEQFF.

The chain carries TRBV7-7 and TRBJ2-2; 9 nucleotides align to TRBD1. The V segment lost 5 bases and the J segment 0 bases; nucleotides outside the gene matches: 13. This CDR3 contains 19 residues. In germline, CDR1 is SSHAT, CDR2 FNYEAQ (reference sequence). This CDR3 reads CASSRTLWTGEANTGELFF. DNA for the CDR3: TGTGCCAGCAGCCGAACCCTTTGGACAGGGGAGGCGAACACCGGGGAGCTGTTTTTT.

The chain carries TRBV5-5 and TRBJ1-2, with D maybe TRBD1 (6 bases). The V gene's germline CDR1 is SGHKS and CDR2 YYEKEE (reference sequence). Deletions cut 1 base from V and 2 bases from J, with 15 bases between. The CDR3 spans 16 residues. The CDR3 region is CASSLYPWTDNYGYTF. The DNA of the CDR3 is TGTGCCAGCAGCTTGTATCCCTGGACAGACAACTATGGCTACACCTTC.

As for this clone: The identical CDR3 is also encoded by other nucleotide sequences in the sample. This chain connects TRBV19 to TRBJ2-7; D may be TRBD1 (6 bases). Trimming pared 2 bases from V and 4 bases from J, leaving 12 bases between. Germline CDR1 LNHDA, CDR2 SQIVND (reference sequence). The CDR3 is made up of 14 amino acids. CDR3 loop: CASSILGTPYEQYF. The CDR3 DNA sequence: TGTGCCAGTAGTATACTCGGGACACCTTACGAGCAGTACTTC.

The gene calls are TRBV7-9 and TRBJ2-1; D unresolved. Germline V gene lookup returns CDR1 SEHNR and CDR2 FQNEAQ (reference sequence). Trimming took off 5 bases at V and 9 bases at J, with 11 bases between the two ends. The CDR3 spans 12 residues. DNA for the CDR3: TGTGCCAGCAGCCCCGGACGGGTTGAGCAGTTCTTC. This sequence encodes CASSPGRVEQFF. The whole variable domain, filled in from reference TRBV7-9 and TRBJ2-1, reads DTGVSQNPRHKITKRGQNVTFRCDPISEHNRLYWYRQTLGQGPEFLTYFQNEAQLEKSRLLSDRFSAERPKGSFSTLEIQRTEQGDSAMYLCASSPGRVEQFFGPGTRLTVL.